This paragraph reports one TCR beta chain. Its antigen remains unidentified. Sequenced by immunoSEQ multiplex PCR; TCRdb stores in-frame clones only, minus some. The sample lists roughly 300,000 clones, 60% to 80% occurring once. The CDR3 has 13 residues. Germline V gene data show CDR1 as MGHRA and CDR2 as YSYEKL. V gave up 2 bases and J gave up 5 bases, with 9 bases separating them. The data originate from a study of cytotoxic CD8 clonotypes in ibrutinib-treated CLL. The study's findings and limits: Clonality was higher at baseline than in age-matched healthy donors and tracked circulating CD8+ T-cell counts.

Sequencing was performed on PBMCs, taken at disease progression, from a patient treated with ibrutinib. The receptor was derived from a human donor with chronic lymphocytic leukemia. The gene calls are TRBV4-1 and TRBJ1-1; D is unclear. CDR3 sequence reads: CASSQSRGTEAFF. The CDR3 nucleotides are TGCGCCAGCAGCCAAAGCCGGGGAACTGAAGCTTTCTTT.